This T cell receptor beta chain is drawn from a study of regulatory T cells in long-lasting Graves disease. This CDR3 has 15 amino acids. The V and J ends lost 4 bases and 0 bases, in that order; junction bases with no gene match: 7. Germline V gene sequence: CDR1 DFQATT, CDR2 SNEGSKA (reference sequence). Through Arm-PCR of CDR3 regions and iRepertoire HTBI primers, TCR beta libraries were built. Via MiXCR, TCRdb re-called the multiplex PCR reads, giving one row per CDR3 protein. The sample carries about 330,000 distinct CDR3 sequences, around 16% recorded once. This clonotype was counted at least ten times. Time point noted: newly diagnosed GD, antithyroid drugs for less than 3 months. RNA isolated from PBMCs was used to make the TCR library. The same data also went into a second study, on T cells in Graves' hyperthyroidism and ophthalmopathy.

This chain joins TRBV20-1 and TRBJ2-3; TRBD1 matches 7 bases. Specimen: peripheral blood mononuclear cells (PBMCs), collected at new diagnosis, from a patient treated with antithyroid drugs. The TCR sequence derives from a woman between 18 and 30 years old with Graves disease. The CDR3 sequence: CSAKTGTASTDTQYF. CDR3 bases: TGCAGTGCTAAAACCGGGACAGCGAGCACAGATACGCAGTATTTT.